Here is one T cell receptor (beta chain) with its context. From germline, CDR1 is SGHRS and CDR2 YFSETQ. This CDR3 is built from 13 residues. V shed 7 bases and J shed 1 base, with 11 bases lying between them. In the source study's methods: It was from reference gene primer amplification that nucleated cell counts were estimated. Measured with immunoSEQ multiplex PCR; TCRdb has only the in-frame clones, and not every one. That table supplies the V and J calls and clone size; D and trimming were determined from the DNA. Here the sample spans roughly 52,000 clones, over 70% being singletons. This sample is drawn from a study of blood T cell repertoires in COVID-19. Study details: Some COVID-19 samples were acute and others convalescent; all came from the United States, Italy and Spain. PBMCs, B-cell-depleted T cells, or T cells were the source of the cDNA or gDNA that made up the material.

The source of this sequence is a human donor in a cohort sampled during active COVID-19. This sequence joins TRBV5-1 and TRBJ1-1, with a possible D match to TRBD1 (6 bases). The specimen sequenced was peripheral blood. The CDR3 loop is CASRQGTNTEAFF. The CDR3 DNA reads TGCGCCAGCCGTCAGGGGACGAACACTGAAGCTTTCTTT.